Below, one TCR beta chain is given with its context. Its specificity is unknown. PCR involved 60 Vbeta and 13 Jbeta primers. The assay was immunoSEQ multiplex PCR, and TCRdb's table has in-frame clones only and misses some. Among about 67,000 clones, 55% to 80% were seen once, and the ten largest hold around 2%. This CDR3 is 16 amino acids long. Trimming pared 2 bases from V and 2 bases from J, leaving 10 bases between. CDR1 and CDR2 from the germline V gene are MNHEY and SMNVEV (reference sequence). The data derive from a study of cytomegalovirus exposure and HLA in healthy donors. The study's findings and limits: The productive fraction for most TCR beta V segments was about 90% or about 30% in an earlier analysis. A later analysis found TCR association rates differed by HLA locus, highest for DRB1 and lowest for HLA-C.

The rearrangement links TRBV27 to TRBJ1-6; D unclear. The source is a woman in her 30s in good health and CMV-seronegative. Sequencing was done on a sample of PBMCs. CDR3 protein: CASSLEGIPYNSPLHF. The CDR3 DNA reads as TGTGCCAGCAGTTTAGAGGGTATCCCCTATAATTCACCCCTCCACTTT.